Listed below are T cell receptor beta chains from one sample, sequenced in a study of circulating and synovial CD4+ cells in juvenile arthritis. Clones were sequenced by immunoSEQ multiplex PCR, and TCRdb holds only the in-frame ones, with some missing. The sample holds about 30,000 clones, 90% to 95% seen once. What was sequenced was CD4+ T cells from blood. The receptors originated from a human donor with juvenile idiopathic arthritis. Each CDR3 is given with its conserved first and last residue. A D gene is named only where the DNA matches it firmly. Rows give clone size only sometimes, using once, few, many, or a class for an expanded clone.

j_call clone_size v_call d_call cdr3_nt cdr3_aa
TRBJ2-2 . TRBV5-1 . TGCGCCAGCAGCACCACCGGGGGGCCCACCGGGGAGCTGTTTTTT CASSTTGGPTGELFF
TRBJ2-7 . TRBV5-1 . TGCGCCAGCAGCTTGGCCGCGGGGGCTGGGGGTTTCAGCTACGAGCAGTACTTC CASSLAAGAGGFSYEQYF
TRBJ2-3 . TRBV6-1 . TGTGCCAGCAGTATGCGGGGCACAGATACGCAGTATTTT CASSMRGTDTQYF
TRBJ2-3 . TRBV5-1 . TGCGCCAGCAGCTTGGTGACAGGCGGTCCAGATACGCAGTATTTT CASSLVTGGPDTQYF
TRBJ1-4 . TRBV2 TRBD1 TGTGCCAGCACCGCCACCGGGACAGCTGGTGAAAAACTGTTTTTT CASTATGTAGEKLFF
TRBJ1-1 few TRBV27 TRBD1 TGTGCCAGCAGTTCGGACAGGGTGGGAGCTTTCTTT CASSSDRVGAFF
TRBJ1-1 . TRBV7-9 . TGTGCCAGCAGCTTACAGGGGTCGGCTTTCTTT CASSLQGSAFF
TRBJ2-1 . TRBV11-2 . TGTGCCAGCAGCCGAGGTGGGTCCTACAATGAGCAGTTCTTC CASSRGGSYNEQFF
TRBJ1-6 . TRBV5-4 . TGTGCCAGCAGCCTGGAGAGGGATTCCCCCCTCCACTTT CASSLERDSPLHF
TRBJ1-1 once TRBV6-5 . TGTGCCAGCAGTTATGACACTGAAGGAACTGAAGCTTTCTTT CASSYDTEGTEAFF
TRBJ2-6 . TRBV19 . TGTGCCACCCAGGGTGGTCGGTCTGGGGCCAACGTCCTGACTTTC CATQGGRSGANVLTF
TRBJ1-2 . TRBV29-1 . TGCAGCGTTGAAGGGGTTCAGGGTAGCTATGGCTACACCTTC CSVEGVQGSYGYTF
TRBJ1-5 . TRBV5-1 . TGCGCCAGCAGCTTGGCAGGGTTGGACAATCAGCCCCAGCATTTT CASSLAGLDNQPQHF
TRBJ2-7 . TRBV5-1 . TGCGCCAGCAGCTTTAGGGACACACCCTACGAGCAGTACTTC CASSFRDTPYEQYF
TRBJ2-7 . TRBV18 . TGTGCCAGCTCACCAAACCCGGTATACGAGCAGTACTTC CASSPNPVYEQYF
TRBJ2-7 . TRBV6-1 . TGTGCCAGCACGGGGGACGGCTACGAGCAGTACTTC CASTGDGYEQYF
TRBJ1-1 . TRBV4-1 . TGCGCCAGCAGCCAAGATAGCCGGGTCTGGAGGGACGGGAACACTGAAGCTTTCTTT CASSQDSRVWRDGNTEAFF
TRBJ2-1 . TRBV11-3 . TGTGCCAGCAGCTTCGGCGGGTCCTACAATGAGCAGTTCTTC CASSFGGSYNEQFF
TRBJ2-7 once TRBV5-4 . TGTGCCAGCAGCTTGACAGCGGGCTACGAGCAGTACTTC CASSLTAGYEQYF
TRBJ2-1 . TRBV5-1 TRBD2 TGCGCCAGCAGCCGCTCGCTAGCGGGCACCTACAATGAGCAGTTCTTC CASSRSLAGTYNEQFF
TRBJ2-1 . TRBV6-4 TRBD2 TGTGCCAGCAGTTCCGGGACTAGCAGTTACAATGAGCAGTTCTTC CASSSGTSSYNEQFF
TRBJ2-3 . TRBV2 . TGTGCCAGCAGTGTAGAGCGCCTCACAGATACGCAGTATTTT CASSVERLTDTQYF
TRBJ2-2 . TRBV7-8 . TGTGCCAGCAGCTTGGAGGTCGGGCCCGGGGAGCTGTTTTTT CASSLEVGPGELFF
TRBJ1-2 . TRBV10-3 . TGTGCCATCAGTACTCGGGACACCTCTTGGGATGGCTACACCTTC CAISTRDTSWDGYTF
TRBJ1-4 . TRBV5-1 TRBD1 TGCGCCAGCAGCACAAGGACAGGGGCGCTTGTGGAAAAACTGTTTTTT CASSTRTGALVEKLFF
TRBJ1-4 . TRBV10-3 . TGTGCCATCAGGGAGACTCAATTGGGAGGAAAACTGTTTTTT CAIRETQLGGKLFF
TRBJ2-4 . TRBV11-2 . TGTGCCAGCAGCACGCGATTTGAGATGGACATTCAGTACTTC CASSTRFEMDIQYF
TRBJ1-1 . TRBV19 . TGTGCCAGTAGGAAGGCGGGATCCATGAACACTGAAGCTTTCTTT CASRKAGSMNTEAFF
TRBJ1-1 . TRBV7-2 TRBD1 TGTGCCATTCGACAGGGAGGCGGGAACACTGAAGCTTTCTTT CAIRQGGGNTEAFF
TRBJ1-4 once TRBV2 TRBD1 TGTGCCAGCAAAAGGGACAGGGGGCCTGAAAAACTGTTTTTT CASKRDRGPEKLFF
TRBJ2-2 . TRBV5-1 . TGCGCCAGCATCCGGGAGATGAACACCGGGGAGCTGTTTTTT CASIREMNTGELFF
TRBJ1-2 . TRBV7-9 . TGTGCCAGCAGCTTAGAACTGCAGGGCTATTTCGGCTACACCTTC CASSLELQGYFGYTF
TRBJ2-3 . TRBV18 . TGTGCCAGCTCACCATTTCAGGGCTCGGGAGATACGCAGTATTTT CASSPFQGSGDTQYF
TRBJ2-1 . TRBV11-2 TRBD1 TGTGCCAGCAGCCCACTTCACCTCGCCGGGACAGCGAGGAATGAGCAGTTCTTC CASSPLHLAGTARNEQFF
TRBJ1-1 . TRBV29-1 TRBD1 TGCAGCGTTGATGGGACAGGGGACGCTTTCTTT CSVDGTGDAFF
TRBJ1-1 . TRBV6-5 . TGTGCCAGCACCGGACACTTGAACACTGAAGCTTTCTTT CASTGHLNTEAFF
TRBJ2-7 . TRBV18 TRBD1 TGTGCCAGCTCACCTAACCCGGGACAGGGCTACGAGCAGTACTTC CASSPNPGQGYEQYF
TRBJ2-5 . TRBV19 TRBD2 TGTGCCAGTAGTATCCTCGGACGGGGAGGGCCGGAGACCCAGTACTTC CASSILGRGGPETQYF